These 4 T cell receptor beta chains came from one sample sequenced in a study of vaccination and CD4 T cells after COVID-19. With the Oncomine TCR Beta short-read assay, DNA from cultured CD4+ T cells was sequenced. TCRdb redid the calling of the PCR reads with MiXCR, one entry per CDR3 protein. The data show around 13,000 distinct CDR3 sequences, with about 60% seen just once and roughly an eighth held by the top ten. Regarding treatment: roughly 10-day PBMC culture with coronavirus spike peptide pools or control peptides (ViraFEST assay). No antigen has been assigned to these receptors. Sequenced sample: CD4+ T cells from blood, cultured in vitro. Every receptor here comes from a human donor who had recovered from COVID-19.

The CDR3 sequence is CATSDRTSGSQETQYF. The CDR3 region has the DNA TGTGCCACCAGTGATAGGACTAGCGGGAGCCAAGAGACCCAGTACTTC. The chain combines TRBV24-1 with TRBJ2-5; TRBD2 matches 13 bases. The germline gives CDR1 KGHDR, CDR2 SFDVKD. V was clipped by 3 bases and J by 1 base; unmatched bases: 1. The CDR3 length is 16 residues.

This rearrangement joins TRBV20-1 to TRBJ2-2, with 7 bases aligning to TRBD1. Looked up from germline, CDR1 is DFQATT and CDR2 is SNEGSKA (reference sequence). This CDR3 spans 15 amino acids. Unmatched junction bases numbered 8, after V lost 3 bases and J lost 4 bases. In DNA form, the CDR3 reads TGCAGTGCTAGTGGACAGGCCCGTGGCACCGGGGAGCTGTTTTTT. This gives the protein CSASGQARGTGELFF.

The chain uses TRBV6-5 and TRBJ1-5, with a tentative D call TRBD1 (5 bases). Per germline, CDR1 MNHEY and CDR2 SVGAGI. V lost 0 bases and J 7 bases, leaving 10 bases between the germline ends. The CDR3 sequence is 14 residues long. The CDR3 sequence: CASSYSMGQQPQHF. The DNA for the CDR3 is TGTGCCAGCAGTTACTCGATGGGGCAACAGCCCCAGCATTTT.

The genes are TRBV6-2 or TRBV6-3 and TRBJ1-1; D is undetermined. The CDR3 length is 14 residues. The germline CDR1 and CDR2 sequences are MNHEY and SVGEGT. Trimming pared 2 bases from V and 1 base from J, leaving 8 bases between. The CDR3 region has the DNA TGTGCCAGCAGTTACCGGGTAGGGAACACTGAAGCTTTCTTT. It encodes CASSYRVGNTEAFF.